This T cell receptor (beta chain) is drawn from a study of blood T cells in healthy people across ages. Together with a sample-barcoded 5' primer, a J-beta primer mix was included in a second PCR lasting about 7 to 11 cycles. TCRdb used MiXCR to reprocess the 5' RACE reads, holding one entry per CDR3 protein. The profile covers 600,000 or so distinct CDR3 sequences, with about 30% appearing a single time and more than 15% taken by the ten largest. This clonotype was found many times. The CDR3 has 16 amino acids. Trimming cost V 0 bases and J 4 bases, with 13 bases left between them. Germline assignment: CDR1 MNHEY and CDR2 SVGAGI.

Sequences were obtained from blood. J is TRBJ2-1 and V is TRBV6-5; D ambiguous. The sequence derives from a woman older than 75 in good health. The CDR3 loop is CASSYSSGRGYNEQFF. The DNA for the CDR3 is TGTGCCAGCAGTTACTCGTCTGGACGTGGGTACAATGAGCAGTTCTTC.